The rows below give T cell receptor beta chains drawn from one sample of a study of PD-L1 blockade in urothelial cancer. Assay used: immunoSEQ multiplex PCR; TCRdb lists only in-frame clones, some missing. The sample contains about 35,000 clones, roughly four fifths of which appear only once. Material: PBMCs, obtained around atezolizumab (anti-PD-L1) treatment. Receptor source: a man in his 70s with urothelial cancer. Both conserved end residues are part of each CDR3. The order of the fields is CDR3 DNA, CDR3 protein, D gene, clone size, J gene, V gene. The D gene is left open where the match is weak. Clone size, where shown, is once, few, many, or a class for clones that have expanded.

CDR3nt: TGTGCCAGTAGTACCCAGGGCCTAGGCACTGAAGCTTTCTTT
CDR3aa: CASSTQGLGTEAFF
d_gene: NA
abundance: few
j_gene: TRBJ1-1
v_gene: TRBV19

CDR3nt: TGTGCCAGCAGCTTAGTTCAGCGGGGGCCAGGGGAGACCCAGTACTTC
CDR3aa: CASSLVQRGPGETQYF
d_gene: TRBD2
abundance: NA
j_gene: TRBJ2-5
v_gene: TRBV7-2

CDR3nt: TGTGCCAGCCAGGGCCCGCTGCTGGCTTTCTTT
CDR3aa: CASQGPLLAFF
d_gene: NA
abundance: NA
j_gene: TRBJ1-1
v_gene: TRBV6-5

CDR3nt: TGTGCCAGCAGCTTAGAAGCTCGTAGAGAGACCCAGTACTTC
CDR3aa: CASSLEARRETQYF
d_gene: NA
abundance: NA
j_gene: TRBJ2-5
v_gene: TRBV7-8

CDR3nt: TGTGCCAGCAGTACCACCGGTGGTCTCTATGGCTACACCTTC
CDR3aa: CASSTTGGLYGYTF
d_gene: NA
abundance: NA
j_gene: TRBJ1-2
v_gene: TRBV27

CDR3nt: TGTGCCAGCAGCATGGTAGGGAGAGGCTACACCTTC
CDR3aa: CASSMVGRGYTF
d_gene: NA
abundance: NA
j_gene: TRBJ1-2
v_gene: TRBV5-4

CDR3nt: TGTGCCAGCAGCTCACAGGGTGGTAATTCACCCCTCCACTTT
CDR3aa: CASSSQGGNSPLHF
d_gene: NA
abundance: NA
j_gene: TRBJ1-6
v_gene: TRBV7-6

CDR3nt: TGCGCCAGCAGCTTGGGACAGGGGCCGCCAACTAATGAAAAACTGTTTTTT
CDR3aa: CASSLGQGPPTNEKLFF
d_gene: TRBD1
abundance: NA
j_gene: TRBJ1-4
v_gene: TRBV5-1

CDR3nt: TGCAGCGTTCGGGGTGGCCCCATGAGGGATGAGCAGTTCTTC
CDR3aa: CSVRGGPMRDEQFF
d_gene: NA
abundance: once
j_gene: TRBJ2-1
v_gene: TRBV29-1

CDR3nt: TGCGCCAGCAGTCAGACTAGCGGGATCGGCGAGCAGTACTTC
CDR3aa: CASSQTSGIGEQYF
d_gene: TRBD2
abundance: NA
j_gene: TRBJ2-7
v_gene: TRBV4-1

CDR3nt: TGCGCCAGCAGCGGGACTAGCCCTCCAGATACGCAGTATTTT
CDR3aa: CASSGTSPPDTQYF
d_gene: TRBD2
abundance: NA
j_gene: TRBJ2-3
v_gene: TRBV4-3

CDR3nt: TGCCTCCCCGGACTAGCCTCCTCCGGCGAGCAGTACTTC
CDR3aa: CLPGLASSGEQYF
d_gene: TRBD2
abundance: NA
j_gene: TRBJ2-7
v_gene: TRBV7-3

CDR3nt: TGTGCCAGCAGCTTAGGCGGGAGAGCTGGAAACACCATATATTTT
CDR3aa: CASSLGGRAGNTIYF
d_gene: NA
abundance: NA
j_gene: TRBJ1-3
v_gene: TRBV7-2

CDR3nt: TGTGCCAGCAGTGACCCCGGACTAGCGGGGCACAATGAGCAGTTCTTC
CDR3aa: CASSDPGLAGHNEQFF
d_gene: TRBD2
abundance: NA
j_gene: TRBJ2-1
v_gene: TRBV2

CDR3nt: TGTGCCAGCAGCTTAATGTGGGGGCCCCAAGAGACCCAGTACTTC
CDR3aa: CASSLMWGPQETQYF
d_gene: NA
abundance: NA
j_gene: TRBJ2-5
v_gene: TRBV7-2

CDR3nt: TGCGCCAGCCGAGTATCCGGTGGGGCCAACGTCCTGACTTTC
CDR3aa: CASRVSGGANVLTF
d_gene: NA
abundance: NA
j_gene: TRBJ2-6
v_gene: TRBV5-1

CDR3nt: TGTGCCAGCAGCTTGGTGGGCGGGGAGACAGATACGCAGTATTTT
CDR3aa: CASSLVGGETDTQYF
d_gene: NA
abundance: NA
j_gene: TRBJ2-3
v_gene: TRBV5-5

CDR3nt: TGTGCCAGCAGCCAGGACCTGGGACTTAATTCACCCCTCCACTTT
CDR3aa: CASSQDLGLNSPLHF
d_gene: NA
abundance: NA
j_gene: TRBJ1-6
v_gene: TRBV7-6

CDR3nt: TGTGCCAGCAGCGTAGGAGGGGACAGGGGAAACATTCAGTACTTC
CDR3aa: CASSVGGDRGNIQYF
d_gene: TRBD1
abundance: NA
j_gene: TRBJ2-4
v_gene: TRBV9

CDR3nt: TGTGCCAGCAGCCCGACTAGGGCTAGCGGGGAGGGCGGGGAGCTGTTTTTT
CDR3aa: CASSPTRASGEGGELFF
d_gene: TRBD2
abundance: NA
j_gene: TRBJ2-2
v_gene: TRBV7-2

CDR3nt: TGTGCCAGCAGCCCAACAACGAACTACGAGCAGTACTTC
CDR3aa: CASSPTTNYEQYF
d_gene: NA
abundance: NA
j_gene: TRBJ2-7
v_gene: TRBV14

CDR3nt: TGTGCCAGCAGCCTTCAAGCGGGCTCCTACAATGAGCAGTTCTTC
CDR3aa: CASSLQAGSYNEQFF
d_gene: NA
abundance: few
j_gene: TRBJ2-1
v_gene: TRBV14

CDR3nt: TGTGCCAGTGCCCAGCGGATGAGCACAGATACGCAGTATTTT
CDR3aa: CASAQRMSTDTQYF
d_gene: NA
abundance: NA
j_gene: TRBJ2-3
v_gene: TRBV19

CDR3nt: TGCGCCAGCAGCTTGGGGGTGGGAGCGAACACCGGGGAGCTGTTTTTT
CDR3aa: CASSLGVGANTGELFF
d_gene: NA
abundance: NA
j_gene: TRBJ2-2
v_gene: TRBV5-1

CDR3nt: TGCGCCAGCAGCGCCGGGTCTACAAATGAAAAACTGTTTTTT
CDR3aa: CASSAGSTNEKLFF
d_gene: NA
abundance: NA
j_gene: TRBJ1-4
v_gene: TRBV5-1

CDR3nt: TGTGCCTGGAGTCCCGGACAGTCAAGAGACCAGTACTTC
CDR3aa: CAWSPGQSRDQYF
d_gene: NA
abundance: NA
j_gene: TRBJ2-5
v_gene: TRBV30

CDR3nt: TGTGCCAGCAGCTTATCGGCCGGTGGGGCCTATGGCTACACCTTC
CDR3aa: CASSLSAGGAYGYTF
d_gene: NA
abundance: NA
j_gene: TRBJ1-2
v_gene: TRBV7-9

CDR3nt: TGTGCCAGCAGCGCCGGACAGGGAGGAATCTATGGCTACACCTTC
CDR3aa: CASSAGQGGIYGYTF
d_gene: TRBD1
abundance: NA
j_gene: TRBJ1-2
v_gene: TRBV5-4

CDR3nt: TGTGCCAGCAGCTTGGGAGGGCGGGGTCAAGAGACCCAGTACTTC
CDR3aa: CASSLGGRGQETQYF
d_gene: NA
abundance: NA
j_gene: TRBJ2-5
v_gene: TRBV5-4

CDR3nt: TGCGCCAGCAGCCAAGAGACCGGGTACAATGAGCAGTTCTTC
CDR3aa: CASSQETGYNEQFF
d_gene: NA
abundance: medium-sized
j_gene: TRBJ2-1
v_gene: TRBV4-1

CDR3nt: TGCGCCAGTAGTACCGGACTGTACTACGAGCAGTACTTC
CDR3aa: CASSTGLYYEQYF
d_gene: NA
abundance: once
j_gene: TRBJ2-7
v_gene: TRBV19

CDR3nt: TGTGCCAGCAGCAGGACAGGGTGGAGTAATGAAAAACTGTTTTTT
CDR3aa: CASSRTGWSNEKLFF
d_gene: TRBD1
abundance: NA
j_gene: TRBJ1-4
v_gene: TRBV7-3

CDR3nt: TGTGCCAGCAGCTGGAACCAGGGGTGGAACACTGAAGCTTTCTTT
CDR3aa: CASSWNQGWNTEAFF
d_gene: NA
abundance: NA
j_gene: TRBJ1-1
v_gene: TRBV7-8

CDR3nt: TGTGCCAGCAGCAAGGGGAATAACTATGGCTACACCTTC
CDR3aa: CASSKGNNYGYTF
d_gene: NA
abundance: NA
j_gene: TRBJ1-2
v_gene: TRBV7-2

CDR3nt: TGCGCCAGCAGCCAAGATCGGGGGGGGGTCCAAGAGACCCAGTACTTC
CDR3aa: CASSQDRGGVQETQYF
d_gene: TRBD2
abundance: NA
j_gene: TRBJ2-5
v_gene: TRBV4-1

CDR3nt: TGTGCCAGCAGCTTGGGAACTAGCGGGGAGCGAGAGACCCAGTACTTC
CDR3aa: CASSLGTSGERETQYF
d_gene: TRBD2
abundance: once
j_gene: TRBJ2-5
v_gene: TRBV5-4

CDR3nt: TGTGCCAGCAGTGGGAGGGACAGGGGGTTTCGAACTGAAGCTTTCTTT
CDR3aa: CASSGRDRGFRTEAFF
d_gene: TRBD1
abundance: once
j_gene: TRBJ1-1
v_gene: TRBV6-1

CDR3nt: TGTGCCAGCAGAGACCACGGGACAGGGTCTGGCTACACCTTC
CDR3aa: CASRDHGTGSGYTF
d_gene: TRBD1
abundance: NA
j_gene: TRBJ1-2
v_gene: TRBV2

CDR3nt: TGTGCCAGCAGTTATATGCCCGAACTCGAACTATTTAATGGCTACACCTTC
CDR3aa: CASSYMPELELFNGYTF
d_gene: NA
abundance: NA
j_gene: TRBJ1-2
v_gene: TRBV28

CDR3nt: TGTGCCAGCAGCTACGGTCCGGGAACTGAAGCTTTCTTT
CDR3aa: CASSYGPGTEAFF
d_gene: NA
abundance: few
j_gene: TRBJ1-1
v_gene: TRBV7-3

CDR3nt: TGTGCCAGCAGCCTCGACAGGGGCGATGAGCAGTTCTTC
CDR3aa: CASSLDRGDEQFF
d_gene: TRBD1
abundance: NA
j_gene: TRBJ2-1
v_gene: TRBV7-6

CDR3nt: TGTGCCAGCATTTTTGGACTTCTGAACACCGGGGAGCTGTTTTTT
CDR3aa: CASIFGLLNTGELFF
d_gene: NA
abundance: NA
j_gene: TRBJ2-2
v_gene: TRBV5-5

CDR3nt: TGTGCCAGCAGCAGTAGGTCCGGGTCCTTCTACGAGCAGTACTTC
CDR3aa: CASSSRSGSFYEQYF
d_gene: NA
abundance: once
j_gene: TRBJ2-7
v_gene: TRBV7-9

CDR3nt: TGTGCCAGCAGCAACCTCGGACAGGCCGATGAAAAACTGTTTTTT
CDR3aa: CASSNLGQADEKLFF
d_gene: TRBD1
abundance: NA
j_gene: TRBJ1-4
v_gene: TRBV28

CDR3nt: TGTGCCAGCAGTGATTCGTCTGGCACAGATACGCAGTATTTT
CDR3aa: CASSDSSGTDTQYF
d_gene: NA
abundance: once
j_gene: TRBJ2-3
v_gene: TRBV2

CDR3nt: TGTGCCAGCAGCGGGTCCGGGACTAGTGAGACCCAGTACTTC
CDR3aa: CASSGSGTSETQYF
d_gene: TRBD2
abundance: NA
j_gene: TRBJ2-5
v_gene: TRBV9